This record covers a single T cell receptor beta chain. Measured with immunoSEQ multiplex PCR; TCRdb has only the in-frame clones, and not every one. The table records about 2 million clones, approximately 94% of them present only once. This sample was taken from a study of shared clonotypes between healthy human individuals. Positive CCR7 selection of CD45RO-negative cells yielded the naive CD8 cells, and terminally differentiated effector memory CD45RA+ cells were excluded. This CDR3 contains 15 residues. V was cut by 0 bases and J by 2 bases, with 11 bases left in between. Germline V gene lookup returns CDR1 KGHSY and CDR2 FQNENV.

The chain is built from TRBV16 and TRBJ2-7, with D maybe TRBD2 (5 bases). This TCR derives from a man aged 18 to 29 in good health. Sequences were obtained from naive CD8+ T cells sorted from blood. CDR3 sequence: CASSQSAGSPYEQYF. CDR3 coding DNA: TGTGCCAGCAGCCAATCCGCGGGTTCGCCCTACGAGCAGTACTTC.